The rows below give T cell receptor beta chains drawn from one sample of a study of molecular identifiers for immune sequencing clone quantification. TCRdb independently ran MiXCR on the PCR reads; one entry per CDR3 protein. The profile covers 490,000 or so distinct CDR3 sequences, with roughly a fifth appearing a single time and about 0.8% taken by the ten largest. Sequenced: naive CD8+ T cells from blood, with Jurkat cell RNA spiked in. These receptors were obtained from a human donor in good health. Some libraries in this study had Jurkat cell RNA spiked in. CDR3s include the opening cysteine and the closing phenylalanine or tryptophan. The D gene is left open where the match is weak. Part of the rows lack a size; the others show once, few, many or a class for expanded clones.

TRBV2	.	few	TRBJ1-2	CASSERTDPNYGYTF	TGTGCCAGCAGTGAAAGGACAGATCCTAACTATGGCTACACCTTC
TRBV5-6	TRBD2	few	TRBJ2-1	CASSQRERFSYNEQFF	TGTGCCAGCAGCCAGCGGGAGCGATTCTCCTACAATGAGCAGTTCTTC
TRBV29-1	TRBD2	few	TRBJ2-1	CSVVAGDGYNEQFF	TGCAGCGTTGTAGCGGGAGATGGCTACAATGAGCAGTTCTTC
TRBV7-9	.	many	TRBJ1-1	CASSLAFDEAFF	TGTGCCAGCAGCTTAGCATTTGATGAAGCTTTCTTT
TRBV3-1	TRBD2	many	TRBJ2-3	CASSREAGGPGDTQYF	TGTGCCAGCAGCCGAGAAGCGGGGGGGCCCGGAGATACGCAGTATTTT
TRBV4-1	.	many	TRBJ2-7	CASSQGTDEQYF	TGCGCCAGCAGCCAAGGGACGGATGAGCAGTACTTC
TRBV12-3/TRBV12-4	TRBD2	many	TRBJ2-3	CASTQGVGLALDTQYF	TGTGCCAGCACCCAAGGTGTAGGACTAGCGTTAGATACGCAGTATTTT
TRBV7-6	TRBD2	few	TRBJ2-3	CASSLSGRSGDTQYF	TGTGCCAGCAGCTTGAGCGGGAGGTCGGGAGATACGCAGTATTTT
TRBV18	.	.	TRBJ2-2	CASSPPVTAGELFF	TGTGCCAGCTCACCGCCTGTGACCGCCGGGGAGCTGTTTTTT
TRBV28	.	many	TRBJ1-3	CASREIGYSGNTIYF	TGTGCCAGCAGAGAGATAGGGTACTCTGGAAACACCATATATTTT
TRBV27	.	.	TRBJ2-2	CASSSPLNPTGELFF	TGTGCCAGCAGTTCACCCCTAAATCCCACCGGGGAGCTGTTTTTT
TRBV7-9	TRBD1	.	TRBJ2-7	CASSLAPTGSKEEQYF	TGTGCCAGCAGCTTAGCGCCGACAGGGAGTAAGGAAGAGCAGTACTTC
TRBV7-9	TRBD2	few	TRBJ2-3	CASSEPRGAGGRIGTDTQYF	TGTGCCAGCAGCGAACCCCGGGGAGCGGGGGGGAGGATCGGCACAGATACGCAGTATTTT
TRBV27	.	.	TRBJ2-5	CASSLYPGAPQETQYF	TGTGCCAGCAGTTTATACCCAGGGGCGCCCCAAGAGACCCAGTACTTC
TRBV7-9	TRBD1	.	TRBJ2-7	CASSPPGQGLYEQYF	TGTGCCAGCAGTCCTCCGGGACAGGGACTCTACGAGCAGTACTTC
TRBV12-3/TRBV12-4	TRBD1	few	TRBJ2-1	CASSPGQGTFYEQFF	TGTGCCAGCAGCCCCGGACAGGGGACTTTTTATGAGCAGTTCTTC
TRBV29-1	.	many	TRBJ2-5	CSVDEQGGETQYF	TGCAGCGTTGACGAGCAGGGGGGAGAGACCCAGTACTTC
TRBV20-1	.	many	TRBJ2-2	CSASRQGVFRVGTGELFF	TGCAGTGCTAGTCGTCAAGGGGTATTCCGGGTAGGCACCGGGGAGCTGTTTTTT
TRBV2	.	.	TRBJ1-5	CASSEFVLAAQPQHF	TGTGCCAGCAGTGAATTCGTCCTCGCGGCTCAGCCCCAGCATTTT
TRBV5-6	.	many	TRBJ1-4	CASSLGGHEKLFF	TGTGCCAGCAGCTTAGGGGGACATGAAAAACTGTTTTTT
TRBV7-9	TRBD2	.	TRBJ2-5	CASSSLDSGTETQYF	TGTGCCAGCAGCTCCCTGGATAGCGGGACAGAGACCCAGTACTTC
TRBV4-3	TRBD1	many	TRBJ2-3	CASSQQTGADTQYF	TGCGCCAGCAGCCAACAGACAGGGGCAGATACGCAGTATTTT
TRBV4-1	TRBD1	many	TRBJ2-3	CASSLSGQGLTDTQYF	TGCGCCAGCAGCCTTTCAGGACAGGGGCTCACAGATACGCAGTATTTT
TRBV7-2	TRBD2	many	TRBJ2-3	CASRLAGTTDTQYF	TGTGCCAGCAGACTAGCGGGTACCACAGATACGCAGTATTTT
TRBV27	.	many	TRBJ1-1	CASSFASTEAFF	TGTGCCAGCAGTTTTGCGTCAACTGAAGCTTTCTTT
TRBV4-3	TRBD1	many	TRBJ2-7	CASSQYRGSYEQYF	TGCGCCAGCAGCCAATACAGGGGCTCCTACGAGCAGTACTTC
TRBV12-3/TRBV12-4	.	few	TRBJ1-2	CASSLSGMGYGYTF	TGTGCCAGCAGTTTATCTGGGATGGGCTATGGCTACACCTTC
TRBV9	TRBD1	few	TRBJ2-2	CASSWSFRGHTQRTGELFF	TGTGCCAGCAGCTGGTCGTTCAGGGGGCACACGCAGAGGACCGGGGAGCTGTTTTTT
TRBV7-6	TRBD1	.	TRBJ1-5	CASSLEAVSDRAGNQPRHF	TGTGCCAGCAGCTTAGAAGCGGTATCCGACAGGGCGGGCAATCAGCCCCGGCATTTT
TRBV30	TRBD2	.	TRBJ2-1	CAWNWLAGENEQFF	TGTGCCTGGAACTGGTTAGCGGGGGAAAATGAGCAGTTCTTC
TRBV7-6	.	many	TRBJ2-2	CASSLVESNTGELFF	TGTGCCAGCAGCTTAGTTGAGTCCAACACCGGGGAGCTGTTTTTT
TRBV6-2/TRBV6-3	.	.	TRBJ2-1	CASSTMGPNNEQFF	TGTGCCAGCAGTACAATGGGACCAAACAATGAGCAGTTCTTC
TRBV20-1	TRBD2	many	TRBJ2-7	CSAGLAGVVEQYF	TGCAGTGCAGGACTAGCGGGAGTGGTCGAGCAGTACTTC